The clone carrying this T cell receptor beta chain has just a few counts. Together with a sample-barcoded 5' primer, a J-beta primer mix was included in a second PCR lasting about 7 to 11 cycles. TCRdb called the 5' RACE reads again in MiXCR, with one record for every CDR3 protein. In the table there are 450,000 to 700,000 distinct CDR3 sequences, approximately 30% of which are singletons. This specimen belongs to a study of blood T cells in healthy people across ages. Germline V gives CDR1 SEHNR, CDR2 FQNEAQ (reference sequence). The CDR3 spans 12 residues. Trimming cost V 1 base and J 5 bases, with 5 bases left between them.

The sequencing sample was made of blood. This TCR was sampled from a woman between 65 and 79 years old in good health. The chain carries TRBV7-9 and TRBJ2-5; D gene ambiguous. In DNA form, the CDR3 reads TGTGCCAGCAGCTTAGGGACGGAGACCCAGTACTTC. The encoded protein is CASSLGTETQYF. Variable domain in full (rest from reference TRBV7-9 and TRBJ2-5): DTGVSQNPRHKITKRGQNVTFRCDPISEHNRLYWYRQTLGQGPEFLTYFQNEAQLEKSRLLSDRFSAERPKGSFSTLEIQRTEQGDSAMYLCASSLGTETQYFGPGTRLLVL.